Sequencing of this T cell receptor (beta chain) was carried out in a study of blood T cells in healthy people across ages. Study in general: Every two T cells gave about one barcoded beta molecule via template switching.

Primers used in a second PCR of about 6 to 11 cycles were a sample-barcoded 5' primer and a J-beta primer mix. TCRdb reanalysed the 5' RACE reads using MiXCR and keeps one entry per CDR3 protein. The sample yields 1.2 million to 1.5 million distinct CDR3 sequences, approximately 40% seen once. Germline values: CDR1 SGHAT, CDR2 FQNNGV. Trimming removed 5 bases from V and 0 bases from J, with 13 bases in between. The CDR3 has 15 amino acids. This clonotype was sampled from a woman younger than 35 in good health. The sequenced sample consisted of blood. This chain uses TRBV11-2 with TRBJ2-5; the D gene could be TRBD1 or TRBD2 (5 bases each). CDR3: CASSPGTEYQETQYF. In nucleotides, the CDR3 is TGTGCCAGCAGCCCAGGGACGGAATACCAAGAGACCCAGTACTTC.